This T cell receptor beta chain was found in a study of metastatic and nonmetastatic thyroid tumors. Across the study: Across blood and tumor or nodule tissue, repertoires from malignant and benign thyroid patients were compared with one another.

As for this clone: Its antigen is unknown.

General study points: In blood and tumor, TCR beta diversity was reportedly significantly higher in malignant thyroid tumors than in benign nodules.

The entire patient cohort was treatment-naive prior to thyroid surgery. From the PCR reads, TCRdb re-called clones with MiXCR. The table lists about 38,000 clones, roughly a quarter of them singletons. This TCR was sampled from a female donor with papillary thyroid cancer or a benign thyroid nodule (not recorded which). Some clones in this sample may be carry-over from other donors' samples. Sequences were obtained from blood.

Written as DNA, the CDR3 is TGTGCCAGCAGCGTAGGTCTAGCGGGAGGGATCGATGAGCAGTTCTTC. Translation gives CASSVGLAGGIDEQFF. The rearrangement uses TRBV9 and TRBJ2-1; 12 nucleotides line up with TRBD2. Germline V gene data show CDR1 as SGDLS and CDR2 as YYNGEE. The CDR3 spans 16 residues. Trimming took 0 bases from V and 8 from J; bases not matched to a gene: 6.